This is a list of T cell receptor beta chains from one sample in a study of technical replicates of blood from a handful of donors. Sequencing was performed with immunoSEQ multiplex PCR; in TCRdb, only in-frame clones are kept and a portion is missing. The sample lists approximately 70,000 clones; over 80% were seen once. The sample comprised T cells isolated from PBMCs. The origin of the receptors is a human donor in good health. The CDR3 runs from the conserved cysteine through the conserved F or W. The D gene is left open where the match is weak. Expanded clones get a size class; other rows say once, few or many, or leave the size out.

d_call,v_call,clone_size,j_call,cdr3_aa,cdr3_nt
TRBD2,TRBV28,NA,TRBJ2-1,CASSLEGLAVNEQFF,TGTGCCAGCAGTTTAGAGGGACTAGCGGTAAATGAGCAGTTCTTC
TRBD2,TRBV7-6,NA,TRBJ2-7,CASSLEGTSGRASFEQYF,TGTGCCAGCAGCTTAGAAGGGACTAGCGGGAGGGCCTCCTTCGAGCAGTACTTC
NA,TRBV27,NA,TRBJ2-1,CASSWIPGGEQFF,TGTGCCAGCAGTTGGATCCCTGGCGGTGAGCAGTTCTTC
TRBD1,TRBV19,NA,TRBJ2-3,CASSTDRGPTDTQYF,TGTGCCAGTAGTACGGACAGGGGACCCACAGATACGCAGTATTTT
NA,TRBV19,NA,TRBJ1-2,CASNPQPGPINYGYTF,TGTGCCAGTAACCCCCAGCCAGGGCCCATAAACTATGGCTACACCTTC
NA,TRBV28,NA,TRBJ2-3,CASSMTDFKDTQYF,TGTGCCAGCAGTATGACAGATTTTAAAGATACGCAGTATTTT
NA,TRBV9,once,TRBJ2-3,CASSPSGGGTDTQYF,TGTGCCAGCAGCCCCTCGGGGGGCGGGACAGATACGCAGTATTTT
TRBD2,TRBV7-2,NA,TRBJ2-2,CASSLHSGSTGELFF,TGTGCCAGCAGCTTACATAGCGGGAGTACCGGGGAGCTGTTTTTT
NA,TRBV11-3,NA,TRBJ1-1,CASSLQSRGSDKAFF,TGTGCCAGCAGCTTACAGAGTAGGGGGTCGGATAAAGCTTTCTTT
TRBD1,TRBV19,NA,TRBJ1-1,CASMTGAGRTEAFF,TGTGCCAGTATGACAGGGGCCGGGAGGACTGAAGCTTTCTTT
TRBD2,TRBV6-5,NA,TRBJ2-7,CASSYSSGSAYEQYF,TGTGCCAGCAGTTACTCCAGCGGGAGCGCCTACGAGCAGTACTTC
NA,TRBV25-1,NA,TRBJ1-2,CASGHSYGYTF,TGTGCCAGCGGCCATTCATATGGCTACACCTTC
NA,TRBV5-4,NA,TRBJ2-1,CASSLTAYNEQFF,TGTGCCAGCAGCTTGACAGCCTACAATGAGCAGTTCTTC
NA,TRBV7-9,NA,TRBJ2-5,CASRLGIFRDTQETQYF,TGTGCCAGCAGACTCGGCATCTTCCGGGACACTCAAGAGACCCAGTACTTC
TRBD2,TRBV30,NA,TRBJ2-3,CAWSVGLAGVTDTQYF,TGTGCCTGGAGTGTAGGACTAGCGGGAGTCACAGATACGCAGTATTTT
TRBD2,TRBV5-4,NA,TRBJ2-7,CASGTSGGSYEQYF,TGTGCCAGCGGGACTAGCGGGGGCTCCTACGAGCAGTACTTC
NA,TRBV28,NA,TRBJ2-4,CASSLSGRLEYF,TGTGCCAGCAGTTTGAGCGGACGGCTTGAGTACTTC
NA,TRBV4-1,NA,TRBJ2-1,CASSQGRRDLNEQFF,TGCGCCAGCAGCCAAGGTCGGCGGGATCTAAATGAGCAGTTCTTC
NA,TRBV5-6,NA,TRBJ2-3,CASSFRTTDTQYF,TGTGCCAGCAGCTTTAGGACAACAGATACGCAGTATTTT
NA,TRBV5-4,NA,TRBJ2-3,CASSQGTTNTDTQYF,TGTGCCAGCAGCCAGGGGACTACAAACACAGATACGCAGTATTTT
TRBD2,TRBV28,NA,TRBJ2-7,CASSLRRLAGSEQYF,TGTGCCAGCAGTTTAAGAAGGCTAGCGGGTTCCGAGCAGTACTTC
TRBD1,TRBV9,NA,TRBJ1-5,CASSVAQGDQPQHF,TGTGCCAGCAGCGTAGCCCAGGGGGATCAGCCCCAGCATTTT
TRBD1,TRBV30,NA,TRBJ1-5,CAWSDLGQKEPYSNQPQHF,TGTGCCTGGAGTGACTTGGGACAGAAAGAACCCTATAGCAATCAGCCCCAGCATTTT
TRBD1,TRBV11-3,NA,TRBJ2-2,CASSFLRGRTGELFF,TGTGCCAGCAGCTTCCTCAGGGGGCGTACCGGGGAGCTGTTTTTT
NA,TRBV6-6,NA,TRBJ1-2,CASTDFKEASGGYTF,TGTGCCAGCACAGATTTTAAAGAGGCCTCGGGAGGCTACACCTTC
NA,TRBV25-1,NA,TRBJ2-5,CASSEAGGYETQYF,TGTGCCAGCAGTGAAGCAGGGGGGTATGAGACCCAGTACTTC
NA,TRBV25-1,once,TRBJ2-2,CASSVTGGPNTGELFF,TGTGCCAGCAGTGTGACCGGGGGACCGAACACCGGGGAGCTGTTTTTT
NA,TRBV28,NA,TRBJ1-1,CASSLYDGYYTEAFF,TGTGCCAGCAGTTTATATGACGGGTACTACACTGAAGCTTTCTTT
TRBD1,TRBV7-2,NA,TRBJ1-3,CASSFGQGGGNTIYF,TGTGCCAGCAGCTTTGGACAGGGGGGAGGAAACACCATATATTTT
TRBD2,TRBV9,NA,TRBJ2-2,CASSAGTSGGSRTGELFF,TGTGCCAGCAGCGCGGGGACTAGCGGGGGGTCAAGGACCGGGGAGCTGTTTTTT
TRBD2,TRBV28,once,TRBJ2-2,CASSGIAGDNTGELFF,TGTGCCAGCAGTGGGATAGCGGGAGATAACACCGGGGAGCTGTTTTTT
NA,TRBV9,NA,TRBJ1-1,CASSVDGNTEAFF,TGTGCCAGCAGCGTAGACGGGAACACTGAAGCTTTCTTT
TRBD2,TRBV4-3,NA,TRBJ2-3,CASSQAQTSLTDTQYF,TGCGCCAGCAGCCAAGCTCAGACTAGCCTCACAGATACGCAGTATTTT
NA,TRBV9,NA,TRBJ2-3,CASSPFQGSTDTQYF,TGTGCCAGCAGCCCCTTTCAGGGGAGCACAGATACGCAGTATTTT
TRBD2,TRBV19,NA,TRBJ2-7,CASKMGEGRNEQYF,TGTGCCAGTAAAATGGGGGAGGGCCGAAACGAGCAGTACTTC
NA,TRBV7-9,NA,TRBJ2-7,CASSFIGARYEQYF,TGTGCCAGCAGCTTCATCGGTGCCCGCTACGAGCAGTACTTC
NA,TRBV18,NA,TRBJ1-3,CASSPSSRDGNTIYF,TGTGCCAGCTCACCATCATCCCGAGATGGAAACACCATATATTTT
TRBD1,TRBV6-4,few,TRBJ1-5,CASSETGGQPQHF,TGTGCCAGCAGTGAAACAGGGGGGCAGCCCCAGCATTTT
NA,TRBV11-2,NA,TRBJ1-1,CASLPGLGTEAFF,TGTGCCAGCCTTCCCGGCCTAGGCACTGAAGCTTTCTTT